This entry is about one T cell receptor beta chain. The data stem from a study of T cell changes during pregnancy in multiple sclerosis. With V trimmed by 5 bases and J by 5 bases, 14 bases remained unmatched. Germline V gene data show CDR1 as SGHTA and CDR2 as FQGNSA. The CDR3 is 17 residues long. Data came from immunoSEQ multiplex PCR; TCRdb stores just in-frame clones and leaves some out. The repertoire holds under 50,000 clones, with roughly 90% as singletons. V is TRBV7-2 and J is TRBJ2-2; 7 bases fit TRBD2. The receptor comes from a female donor with multiple sclerosis, enrolled in a pregnancy study. The sequences come from CD4+ T cells from peripheral blood mononuclear cells, collected in the first trimester of pregnancy. The CDR3: CASSPIGGGRRTGELFF. The DNA of the CDR3 is TGTGCCAGCAGCCCGATAGGCGGCGGGAGAAGGACCGGGGAGCTGTTTTTT. The full variable domain, in which reference TRBV7-2 and TRBJ2-2 provide the parts outside the CDR3, is GAGVSQSPSNKVTEKGKDVELRCDPISGHTALYWYRQSLGQGLEFLIYFQGNSAPDKSGLPSDRFSAERTGGSVSTLTIQRTQQEDSAVYLCASSPIGGGRRTGELFFGEGSRLTVL.